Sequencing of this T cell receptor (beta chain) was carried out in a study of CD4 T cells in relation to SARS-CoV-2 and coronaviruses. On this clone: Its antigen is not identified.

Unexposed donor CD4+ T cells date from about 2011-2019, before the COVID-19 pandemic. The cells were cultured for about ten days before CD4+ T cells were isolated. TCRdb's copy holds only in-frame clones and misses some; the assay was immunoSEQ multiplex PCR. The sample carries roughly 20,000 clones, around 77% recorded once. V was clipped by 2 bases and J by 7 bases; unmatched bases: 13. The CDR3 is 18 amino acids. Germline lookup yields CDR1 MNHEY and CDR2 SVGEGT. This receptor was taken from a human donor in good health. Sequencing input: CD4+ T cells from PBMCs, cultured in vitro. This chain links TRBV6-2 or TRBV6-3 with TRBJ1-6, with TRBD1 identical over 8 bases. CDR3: CASSYPRQGIRFNSPLHF. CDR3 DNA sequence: TGTGCCAGCAGTTACCCGAGACAGGGGATCCGATTCAATTCACCCCTCCACTTT.